Shown below are 15 T cell receptor beta chains from a single sample sequenced in a study of blood T cell repertoires in COVID-19. Repertoires were generated with immunoSEQ multiplex PCR, while TCRdb's copy carries only in-frame clones and drops some. The top ten hold roughly 3.7% of the sample, which has roughly 200,000 clones, about 91% seen once. The specimen was peripheral blood. Every receptor here comes from a woman younger than 45 with acute or convalescent COVID-19.

V is TRBV30 and J is TRBJ1-2, with TRBD1 matching 7 bases. Losses at the gene ends were 8 bases for V and 8 bases for J; bases not matched to a gene: 8. CDR1 is GTSNPN and CDR2 is SVGIG in the germline V gene (reference sequence). The CDR3 is 11 amino acids. This CDR3 is CAGRTGRGYTF. The CDR3 DNA sequence: TGTGCCGGCCGGACAGGTCGAGGCTACACCTTC.

This chain joins TRBV15 and TRBJ2-1, with D hard to call. Trimming stripped 9 bases from V and 0 bases from J, with 6 bases between. The germline V gene encodes CDR1 LNHNV and CDR2 YYDKDF (reference sequence). This CDR3 is built from 12 residues. This chain's CDR3 is CATLSSYNEQFF. The CDR3 DNA sequence: TGTGCCACTCTCAGCTCCTACAATGAGCAGTTCTTC.

This chain connects TRBV6-5 to TRBJ2-1; D may be TRBD2 (5 bases). V was trimmed by 8 bases and J by 8 bases, leaving 19 bases between them. Germline loops: CDR1 MNHEY, CDR2 SVGAGI. CDR3 length: 14 residues. CDR3 loop: CASFVRGRSDEQFF. The CDR3, as DNA: TGTGCCAGCTTCGTCCGTGGGAGATCGGATGAGCAGTTCTTC.

V is TRBV28 and J is TRBJ1-4, with 10 bases fitting TRBD1. Germline values: CDR1 MDHEN, CDR2 SYDVKM. The junction had 0 bases not matched to a gene; V was cut back by 6 bases and J by 8 bases. The CDR3 contains 12 residues. The CDR3 bases are TGTGCCAGCAGGACAGGGGGCGAAAAACTGTTTTTT. This sequence encodes CASRTGGEKLFF.

The gene calls are TRBV10-3 and TRBJ2-1; D perhaps matches TRBD2 (5 bases). V lost 2 bases to trimming and J lost 4 bases, with 6 bases between them. Germline CDR1 ENHRY, CDR2 SYGVKD. This CDR3 contains 13 residues. The CDR3, as DNA: TGTGCCATCAGTGAGCGAGGGTACAATGAGCAGTTCTTC. It yields the protein CAISERGYNEQFF.

The chain carries TRBV29-1 and TRBJ2-1; 10 bases line up with TRBD2. J was trimmed by 6 bases and V by 6 bases; bases with no gene match: 8. Germline lookup yields CDR1 SQVTM and CDR2 ANQGSEA. This CDR3 is built from 14 residues. The CDR3 nucleotides read TGCAGCGTCGAACCTAGCGGGAGTCTCAATGAGCAGTTCTTC. This gives the protein CSVEPSGSLNEQFF.

This clone was seen a handful of times. The V call is TRBV28, the J call TRBJ1-4; no firm D call. Germline-derived CDR1 and CDR2 are MDHEN and SYDVKM. Trimming stripped 7 bases from V and 8 bases from J, with 8 bases between. The CDR3 is 11 amino acids. The DNA of the CDR3 is TGTGCCAGCAAAAGAAGCGAAAAACTGTTTTTT. Translating it yields CASKRSEKLFF.

V and J are TRBV30 and TRBJ1-2, with 11 positions matching TRBD1. Germline values: CDR1 GTSNPN, CDR2 SVGIG (reference sequence). With 8 bases clipped from V and 8 bases from J, the junction kept 13 bases outside the gene matches. There are 14 residues in the CDR3. The CDR3: CAHLGTGGREGYTF. The CDR3 DNA is TGTGCCCACCTGGGGACAGGGGGGCGAGAAGGCTACACCTTC. Drawing the rest from reference TRBV30 and TRBJ1-2, the complete variable domain is SQTIHQWPATLVQPVGSPLSLECTVEGTSNPNLYWYRQAAGRGLQLLFYSVGIGQISSEVPQNLSASRPQDRQFILSSKKLLLSDSGFYLCAHLGTGGREGYTFGSGTRLTVV.

The chain is built from TRBV6-6 and TRBJ2-6, with D perhaps TRBD1 (5 bases). The CDR3 sequence is 18 residues long. The germline V and J ends were trimmed by 5 bases and 0 bases, with 17 bases remaining between them. The germline V gene has CDR1 MNHNY and CDR2 SVGAGI (reference sequence). The CDR3 here is CASSPGIIRASGANVLTF. The CDR3 bases are TGTGCCAGCAGTCCCGGTATTATCAGGGCCTCTGGGGCCAACGTCCTGACTTTC.

J is TRBJ2-1 and V is TRBV28; D is perhaps TRBD2 (5 bases). In germline, CDR1 is MDHEN, CDR2 SYDVKM. There are 14 residues in the CDR3. Trimming shortened V by 7 bases and J by 6 bases, and 16 bases separated the two germline ends. The CDR3 nucleotides are TGTGCCAGCATTGGAGGCGGGTCTCTCAATGAGCAGTTCTTC. Translation gives CASIGGGSLNEQFF. The whole variable domain, filled in from reference TRBV28 and TRBJ2-1, reads DVKVTQSSRYLVKRTGEKVFLECVQDMDHENMFWYRQDPGLGLRLIYFSYDVKMKEKGDIPEGYSVSREKKERFSLILESASTNQTSMYLCASIGGGSLNEQFFGPGTRLTVL.

The rearrangement uses TRBV6-5 and TRBJ2-2; 10 bases map to TRBD1. This CDR3 is built from 14 residues. Losses at the gene ends were 11 bases for V and 7 bases for J; bases not matched to a gene: 10. Germline CDR1 and CDR2: MNHEY and SVGAGI. This chain's CDR3 is CASRQGARNGELFF. Here the CDR3 DNA reads TGTGCCTCCAGACAGGGGGCTCGTAACGGGGAGCTGTTTTTT.

The chain has TRBV14 and TRBJ2-7; 9 bases align to TRBD1. CDR3 length: 15 residues. Looked up from germline, CDR1 is SGHDN and CDR2 is FVKESK. V dropped 2 bases and J dropped 3; count of bases not matched to a gene: 5. The CDR3 DNA reads as TGTGCCAGCAGCCAATTGGGGACAGGGATCTACGAGCAGTACTTC. Amino acid sequence: CASSQLGTGIYEQYF.

V gene TRBV7-2 combines with J gene TRBJ1-1; D not resolved. The germline gives CDR1 SGHTA, CDR2 FQGNSA. The CDR3 length is 14 residues. V lost 1 base and J lost 14, with 20 bases in between. CDR3 nucleotide sequence: TGTGCCAGCAGCTTAGTGTTTCAGGCTTCGTTTGGGTTCTTT. Its protein is CASSLVFQASFGFF.

The chain couples TRBV6-5 to TRBJ2-2; a weak D match, TRBD1 (6 bases). This CDR3 contains 15 residues. Trimming shortened V by 3 bases and J by 0 bases, and 8 bases separated the two germline ends. The germline V gene has CDR1 MNHEY and CDR2 SVGAGI. The CDR3: CASSYDRPNTGELFF. Written as DNA, the CDR3 is TGTGCCAGCAGTTATGACAGGCCGAACACCGGGGAGCTGTTTTTT.

The chain is built from TRBV7-9 and TRBJ2-7; D gene unclear. V lost 4 bases, J lost 0 bases, and 19 bases lay in between. CDR1 SEHNR and CDR2 FQNEAQ come from the germline V gene (reference sequence). The CDR3 has 17 residues. The CDR3 here is CASSSHKSADTSYEQYF. The CDR3, as DNA: TGTGCCAGCAGCTCACACAAATCCGCCGACACCTCCTACGAGCAGTACTTC.